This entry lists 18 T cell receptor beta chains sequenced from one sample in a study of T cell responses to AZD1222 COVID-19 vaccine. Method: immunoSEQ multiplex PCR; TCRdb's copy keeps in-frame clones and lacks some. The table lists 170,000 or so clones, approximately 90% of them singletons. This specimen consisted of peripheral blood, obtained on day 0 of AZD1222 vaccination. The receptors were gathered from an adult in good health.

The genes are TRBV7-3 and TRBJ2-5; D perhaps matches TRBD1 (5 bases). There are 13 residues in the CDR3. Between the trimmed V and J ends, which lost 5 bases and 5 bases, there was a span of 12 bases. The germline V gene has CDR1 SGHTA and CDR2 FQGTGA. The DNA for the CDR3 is TGTGCCAGCAGCCGAAAGGGGCGGGAGACCCAGTACTTC. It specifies CASSRKGRETQYF. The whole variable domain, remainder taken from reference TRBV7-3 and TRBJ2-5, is GAGVSQTPSNKVTEKGKYVELRCDPISGHTALYWYRQSLGQGPEFLIYFQGTGAADDSGLPNDRFFAVRPEGSVSTLKIQRTERGDSAVYLCASSRKGRETQYFGPGTRLLVL.

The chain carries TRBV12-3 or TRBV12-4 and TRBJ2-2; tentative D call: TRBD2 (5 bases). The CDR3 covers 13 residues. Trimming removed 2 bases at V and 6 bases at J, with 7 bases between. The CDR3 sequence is CASSLRDPGELFF. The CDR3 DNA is TGTGCCAGCAGTTTACGGGATCCCGGGGAGCTGTTTTTT.

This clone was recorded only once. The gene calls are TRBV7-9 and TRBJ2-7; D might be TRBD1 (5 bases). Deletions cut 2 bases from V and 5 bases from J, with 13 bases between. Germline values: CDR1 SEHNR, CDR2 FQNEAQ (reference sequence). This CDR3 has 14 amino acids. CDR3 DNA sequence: TGTGCCAGCAGCTTATCCCAGGGTCCGCACGAGCAGTACTTC. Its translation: CASSLSQGPHEQYF.

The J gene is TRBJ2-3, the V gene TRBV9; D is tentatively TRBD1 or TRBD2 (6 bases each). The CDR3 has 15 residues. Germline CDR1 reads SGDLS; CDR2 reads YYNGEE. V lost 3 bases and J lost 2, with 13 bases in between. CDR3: CASSGGWGATDTQYF. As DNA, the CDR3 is TGTGCCAGCAGCGGAGGATGGGGGGCCACAGATACGCAGTATTTT.

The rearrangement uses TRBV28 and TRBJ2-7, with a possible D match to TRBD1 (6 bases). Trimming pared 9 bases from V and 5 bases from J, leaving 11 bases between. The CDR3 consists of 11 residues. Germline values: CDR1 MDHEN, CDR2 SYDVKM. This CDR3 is CASTGYDEQYF. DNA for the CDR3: TGTGCCAGTACAGGGTACGACGAGCAGTACTTC.

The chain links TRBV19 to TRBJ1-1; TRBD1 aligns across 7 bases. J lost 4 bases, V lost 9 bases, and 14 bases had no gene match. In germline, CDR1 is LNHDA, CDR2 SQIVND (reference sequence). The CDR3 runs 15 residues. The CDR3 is CASFKPGQLTTEAFF. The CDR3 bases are TGTGCCAGCTTCAAGCCGGGACAGCTAACCACTGAAGCTTTCTTT.

Here the CDR3 DNA reads TGTGCCAGCAGCCCAGGGGTCACAGAGACCCAGTACTTC. Translation: CASSPGVTETQYF. The chain combines TRBV6-6 with TRBJ2-5; possible D gene TRBD1, 6 bases. V was pared by 6 bases and J by 4 bases, with 12 bases between. The germline V gene has CDR1 MNHNY and CDR2 SVGAGI (reference sequence). CDR3 length: 13 residues.

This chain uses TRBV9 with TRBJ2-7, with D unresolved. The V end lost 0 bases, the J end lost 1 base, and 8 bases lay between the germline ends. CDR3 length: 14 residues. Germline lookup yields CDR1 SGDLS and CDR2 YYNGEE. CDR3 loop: CASSVGHSSYEQYF. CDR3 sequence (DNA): TGTGCCAGCAGCGTAGGGCACAGTTCCTACGAGCAGTACTTC. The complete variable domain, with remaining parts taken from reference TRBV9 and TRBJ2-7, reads DSGVTQTPKHLITATGQRVTLRCSPRSGDLSVYWYQQSLDQGLQFLIQYYNGEERAKGNILERFSAQQFPDLHSELNLSSLELGDSALYFCASSVGHSSYEQYFGPGTRLTVT.

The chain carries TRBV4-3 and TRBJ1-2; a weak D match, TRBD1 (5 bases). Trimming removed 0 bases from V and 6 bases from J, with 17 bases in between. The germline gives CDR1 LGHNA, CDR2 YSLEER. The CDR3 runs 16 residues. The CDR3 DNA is TGCGCCAGCAGCCAAGAAAGCTGGACACCGGGGGATGGCTACACCTTC. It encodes CASSQESWTPGDGYTF.

The DNA of the CDR3 is TGTGCCAGCAGAAGGACTAGCGGGGGGGTAGTAGAGACCCAGTACTTC. Its translation: CASRRTSGGVVETQYF. The V call is TRBV7-9, the J call TRBJ2-5; 15 bases fit TRBD2. Losses at the gene ends were 6 bases for V and 4 bases for J; bases not matched to a gene: 6. Germline CDR1 reads SEHNR; CDR2 reads FQNEAQ (reference sequence). The length of the CDR3 is 16 residues.

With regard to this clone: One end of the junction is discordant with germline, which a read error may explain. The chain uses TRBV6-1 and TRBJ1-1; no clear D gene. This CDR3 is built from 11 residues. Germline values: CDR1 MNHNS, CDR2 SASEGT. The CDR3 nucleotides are TGTGCCAGCAGTGAAAGGATAGGCGATTCTTTT. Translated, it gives CASSERIGDSF.

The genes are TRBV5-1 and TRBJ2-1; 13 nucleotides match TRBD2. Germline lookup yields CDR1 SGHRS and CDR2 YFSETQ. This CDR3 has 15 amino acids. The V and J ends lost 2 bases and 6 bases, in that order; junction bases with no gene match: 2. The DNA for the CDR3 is TGCGCCAGCAGCTTACTAGCGGGGGGGCGCAATGAGCAGTTCTTC. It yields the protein CASSLLAGGRNEQFF.

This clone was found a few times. The CDR3 here is CASSSNTFEKLFF. The DNA of the CDR3 is TGTGCCAGCAGCTCTAACACCTTCGAAAAACTGTTTTTT. The J gene is TRBJ1-4, the V gene TRBV12-3 or TRBV12-4; D is unclear. Trimming cost V 6 bases and J 8 bases, with 13 bases left between them. The CDR3 runs to 13 residues.

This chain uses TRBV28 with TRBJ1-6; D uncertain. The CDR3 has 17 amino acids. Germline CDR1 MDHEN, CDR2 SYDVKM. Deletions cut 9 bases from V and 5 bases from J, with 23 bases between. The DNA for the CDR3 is TGTGCCAGTCGTTTGAGACTCGAGGGAGCTAATAATTCACCCCTCCACTTT. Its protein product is CASRLRLEGANNSPLHF.

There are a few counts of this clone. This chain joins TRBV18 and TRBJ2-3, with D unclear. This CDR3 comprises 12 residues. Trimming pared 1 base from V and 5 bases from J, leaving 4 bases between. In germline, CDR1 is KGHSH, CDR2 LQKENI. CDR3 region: CASSPQVDTQYF. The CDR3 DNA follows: TGTGCCAGCTCACCACAGGTAGATACGCAGTATTTT.

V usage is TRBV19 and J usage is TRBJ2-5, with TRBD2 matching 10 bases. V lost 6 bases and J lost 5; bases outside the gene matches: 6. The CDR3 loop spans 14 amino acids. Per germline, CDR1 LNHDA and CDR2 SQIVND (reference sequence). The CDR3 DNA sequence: TGTGCCAGTAGATCCGGGACTAGCGTGGAGACCCAGTACTTC. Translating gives CASRSGTSVETQYF.

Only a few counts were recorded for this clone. The CDR3 loop is CASSEISGGGTDTQYF. DNA of the CDR3: TGTGCCAGCAGTGAGATTAGCGGGGGAGGCACAGATACGCAGTATTTT. V and J are TRBV6-1 and TRBJ2-3; 9 bases are shared with TRBD2. The J segment lost 1 base and the V segment lost 3 bases, leaving 5 bases of the junction unmatched. Per germline, CDR1 MNHNS and CDR2 SASEGT. The CDR3 contains 16 residues.

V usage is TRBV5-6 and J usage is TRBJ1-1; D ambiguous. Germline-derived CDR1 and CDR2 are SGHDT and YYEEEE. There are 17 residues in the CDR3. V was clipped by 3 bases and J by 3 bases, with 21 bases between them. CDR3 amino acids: CASSSGLRRNIDTEAFF. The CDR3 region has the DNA TGTGCCAGCAGCTCGGGCCTAAGGCGGAATATAGACACTGAAGCTTTCTTT.